The present TCR beta chain was sequenced within a study of T cell repertoires in cytomegalovirus infection. Study background: From public TCR beta signatures came an indication of both CMV infection and matching HLA type.

Study-level results: Cumulative public TCR beta family frequency identified carriers of CMV plus the relevant HLA. Across the ex vivo response, the dominant clonotypes were HLA-C-restricted CMV-specific TCR beta clonotypes.

The table lists this clonotype with many counts. Its antigen is not known. Per the germline V gene, CDR1 is MDHEN and CDR2 is SYDVKM. This CDR3 spans 17 amino acids. V was clipped by 5 bases and J by 2 bases, with 19 bases between them. TCRdb passed the reads through MiXCR, listing each CDR3 protein once. Among around 120,000 distinct CDR3 sequences listed, approximately 9.2% were seen once. Source material: PBMCs. The receptor comes from a human donor in good health (CMV status not recorded). Some clones in this sample may be carry-over from other donors' samples. The gene calls are TRBV28 and TRBJ2-1; no clear D. DNA of the CDR3: TGTGCCAGCAGTACGCCAATAGGGCAGGTGACCTACAATGAGCAGTTCTTC. Its protein product is CASSTPIGQVTYNEQFF.